The clone carrying this T cell receptor beta chain was seen a few times. The sample has other DNA sequences that encode this CDR3 too. This sample stems from a study of blood T cell repertoires in COVID-19. There are 14 residues in the CDR3. Germline V gene lookup returns CDR1 MRHNA and CDR2 SNTAGT. The ends lost 3 bases at V and 1 base at J; junction bases unmatched: 1. Authors' methods: Estimation of nucleated cell counts relied on the amplification of reference gene primers. The method was immunoSEQ multiplex PCR; TCRdb's version includes in-frame clones alone and lacks a portion of them. The V and J calls and clone size were taken over from that table, and D and trimming were inferred from the DNA. Of under 450,000 clones in the sample, roughly 90% were seen once.

The source is a woman in her thirties or forties with COVID-19, enrolled during active disease. J is TRBJ2-3 and V is TRBV6-4; 7 bases line up with TRBD1. What was sequenced was peripheral blood. CDR3 sequence (DNA): TGTGCCAGCAGTGAAACAGGGGGCACAGATACGCAGTATTTT. Its protein product is CASSETGGTDTQYF.